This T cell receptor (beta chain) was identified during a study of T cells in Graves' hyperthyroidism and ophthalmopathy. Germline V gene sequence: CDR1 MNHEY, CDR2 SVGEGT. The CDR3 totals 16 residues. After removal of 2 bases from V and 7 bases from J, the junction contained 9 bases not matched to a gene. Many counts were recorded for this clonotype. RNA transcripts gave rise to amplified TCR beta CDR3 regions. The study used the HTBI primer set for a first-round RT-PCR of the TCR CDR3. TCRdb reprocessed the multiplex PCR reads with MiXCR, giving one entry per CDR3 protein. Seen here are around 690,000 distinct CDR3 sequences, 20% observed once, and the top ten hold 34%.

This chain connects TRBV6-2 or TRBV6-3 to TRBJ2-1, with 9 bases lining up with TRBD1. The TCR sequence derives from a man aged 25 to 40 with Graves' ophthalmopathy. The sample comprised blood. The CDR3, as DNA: TGTGCCAGCAGTTACCCCACGGACAGGGGATGGAATGAGCAGTTCTTC. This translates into CASSYPTDRGWNEQFF.